The source of this T cell receptor beta chain is a study of blood T cells in healthy people across ages. Overall study results and limits: Possibly confounding the expanded clonotype changes was the fact that donor CMV status was unknown. Long-lived donors exceeded aged donors in naive CD4+ cells and diversity. Significant beta diversity loss was already apparent by age 40, declining roughly linearly.

Points on this clonotype: Its cognate antigen is unknown. One junction end disagrees with the germline gene, perhaps due to a read error.

The extraction recovered at least 6 micrograms of total RNA per sample. Using a J-beta primer mix together with a sample-barcoded 5' primer, a second PCR was run for about 6 to 12 cycles. MiXCR, applied by TCRdb to the 5' RACE reads, yields one record per CDR3 protein. The sample holds some 880,000 distinct CDR3 sequences, around 36% seen once. This CDR3 contains 11 residues. Germline-derived CDR1 and CDR2 are MDHEN and SYDVKM. The origin of this receptor is a man younger than 35 in good health. The material sequenced was blood. V usage is TRBV28 and J usage is TRBJ1-1; D not resolved. In DNA, the CDR3 is TGTGCCAGCAGTTTATTGTCTGAAACTTTCTTT. Amino acids: CASSLLSETFF.